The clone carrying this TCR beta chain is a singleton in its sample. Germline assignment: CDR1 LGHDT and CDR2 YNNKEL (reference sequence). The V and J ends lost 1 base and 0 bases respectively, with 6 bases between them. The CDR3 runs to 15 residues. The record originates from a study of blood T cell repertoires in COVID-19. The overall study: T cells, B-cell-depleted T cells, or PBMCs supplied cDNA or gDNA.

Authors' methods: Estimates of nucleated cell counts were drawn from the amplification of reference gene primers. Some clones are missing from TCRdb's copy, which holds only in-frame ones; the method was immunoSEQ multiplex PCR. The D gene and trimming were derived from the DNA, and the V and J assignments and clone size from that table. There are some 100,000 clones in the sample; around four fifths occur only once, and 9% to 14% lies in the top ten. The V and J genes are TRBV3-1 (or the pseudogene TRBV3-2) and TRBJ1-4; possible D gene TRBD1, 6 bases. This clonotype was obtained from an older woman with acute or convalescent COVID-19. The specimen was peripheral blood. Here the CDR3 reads CASSQGQATNEKLFF. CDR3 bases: TGTGCCAGCAGCCAAGGACAGGCAACTAATGAAAAACTGTTTTTT.